The 23 T cell receptor beta chains below come from one sample, sequenced in a study of identical twins. TCRdb itself ran the 5' RACE reads through MiXCR, one entry per CDR3 protein. The sample lists roughly 720,000 distinct CDR3 sequences; roughly 18% were seen once. These data were also filed under a second study, of T cells expressing NK-cell markers.

The sequencing input was PBMCs. These receptors came from a woman under 30 in good health.

The V and J genes are TRBV29-1 and TRBJ2-7, with 10 bases aligning to TRBD1. V shed 4 bases, J shed 7 bases, and the junction held 7 bases outside the gene matches. Germline V gives CDR1 SQVTM, CDR2 ANQGSEA. The CDR3 has 13 residues. The CDR3 is CSVVGQGLREQYF. The CDR3 coding sequence is TGCAGCGTTGTGGGACAGGGGTTACGGGAGCAGTACTTC.

The chain recombines TRBV7-8 with TRBJ1-6; D remains unclear. This CDR3 contains 12 residues. Trimming stripped 6 bases from V and 6 bases from J, with 6 bases between. Germline V gene sequence: CDR1 SGHVS, CDR2 FQNEAQ. In DNA form, the CDR3 reads TGTGCCAGCAGTCGCAGTAATTCACCCCTCCACTTT. Translation gives CASSRSNSPLHF.

The chain links TRBV20-1 to TRBJ2-1; a weak D match, TRBD1 (6 bases). Germline CDR1 is DFQATT and CDR2 is SNEGSKA (reference sequence). This CDR3 has 14 residues. Trimming shortened V by 0 bases and J by 3 bases, and 9 bases separated the two germline ends. CDR3 region: CSAREGADYNEQFF. In DNA form, the CDR3 reads TGCAGTGCTAGAGAGGGGGCAGACTACAATGAGCAGTTCTTC.

The V and J genes are TRBV7-3 and TRBJ2-6, with 7 bases identical to TRBD1. The CDR3 has 15 residues. The V gene's germline CDR1 is SGHTA and CDR2 FQGTGA. With 2 bases clipped from V and 4 bases from J, the junction kept 2 bases outside the gene matches. For the CDR3, the DNA is TGTGCCAGCAGCTTAGACAGGGCCGGGGCCAACGTCCTGACTTTC. It is translated as CASSLDRAGANVLTF.

This clonotype was seen only a few times. The rearrangement uses TRBV10-3 and TRBJ2-7; TRBD1 matches at 9 bases. Germline trimming cut 7 bases from V and 3 bases from J; bases unmatched to any gene: 7. The germline V gene has CDR1 ENHRY and CDR2 SYGVKD. The CDR3 is 14 residues long. The DNA for the CDR3 is TGTGCCATCAAGGACGGGACAGGGAACTACGAGCAGTACTTC. Amino acids: CAIKDGTGNYEQYF.

The CDR3: CSALRLAGATDTQYF. The DNA of the CDR3 is TGCAGTGCTTTAAGACTAGCGGGGGCCACAGATACGCAGTATTTT. This sequence joins TRBV20-1 and TRBJ2-3; 12 positions agree with TRBD2. The CDR3 length is 15 residues. Germline V CDR1 and CDR2: DFQATT, SNEGSKA (reference sequence). J gave up 2 bases and V 5 bases, and 5 bases lay outside the gene matches.

The rearrangement uses TRBV3-1 and TRBJ2-1; D not resolved. V shed 4 bases and J shed 1 base, with 11 bases lying between them. The CDR3 is made up of 15 amino acids. Germline CDR1 and CDR2: LGHDT and YNNKEL (reference sequence). CDR3 loop: CASSPMGGSYNEQFF. Here the CDR3 DNA reads TGTGCCAGCAGCCCCATGGGTGGGTCCTACAATGAGCAGTTCTTC.

This clonotype was observed a few times. The J gene is TRBJ1-1, the V gene TRBV20-1, with D unclear. The CDR3 loop spans 14 amino acids. Germline V CDR1 and CDR2: DFQATT, SNEGSKA (reference sequence). Trimming pared 6 bases from V and 1 base from J, leaving 15 bases between. DNA of the CDR3: TGCAGTGCCGGCGCCGGGTCCTCGAACACTGAAGCTTTCTTT. Protein sequence: CSAGAGSSNTEAFF.

This clonotype was counted many times. Here the CDR3 reads CASSLMGGEQYF. The CDR3 nucleotides are TGTGCCAGCAGCTTAATGGGTGGCGAGCAGTACTTC. The rearrangement uses TRBV7-2 and TRBJ2-7, with no clear D. This CDR3 has 12 amino acids. V was cut by 2 bases and J by 6 bases, with 8 bases left in between. Per germline, CDR1 SGHTA and CDR2 FQGNSA.

The sample holds a few counts of this clonotype. The genes are TRBV6-1 and TRBJ2-1; D is perhaps TRBD2 (5 bases). Trimming removed 7 bases from V and 1 base from J, with 14 bases in between. The CDR3 sequence is 15 residues long. Germline V gene sequence: CDR1 MNHNS, CDR2 SASEGT. The CDR3 sequence is CASIPWTSSYNEQFF. CDR3 DNA: TGTGCCAGCATTCCCTGGACTTCTTCCTACAATGAGCAGTTCTTC.

The chain recombines TRBV5-1 with TRBJ2-3; D gene uncertain. From germline, CDR1 is SGHRS and CDR2 YFSETQ. The CDR3 spans 11 residues. With 1 base removed from V and 7 bases from J, the gap between germline ends came to 4 bases. The CDR3 spells CASSLQNTQYF. The CDR3 DNA sequence: TGCGCCAGCAGCTTGCAAAATACGCAGTATTTT.

The V and J genes are TRBV2 and TRBJ2-5; unclear D gene. This CDR3 comprises 14 residues. CDR1 is SNHLY and CDR2 is FYNNEI in the germline V gene. Trimming took off 3 bases at V and 0 bases at J, with 8 bases between the two ends. CDR3 sequence reads: CASSERTYQETQYF. The CDR3 DNA sequence: TGTGCCAGCAGTGAGCGCACTTACCAAGAGACCCAGTACTTC.

This clonotype has only a few counts. This rearrangement joins TRBV12-3 or TRBV12-4 to TRBJ1-5; TRBD1 matches 10 bases. The CDR3 contains 15 residues. Germline trimming cut 6 bases from V and 0 bases from J; bases unmatched to any gene: 2. CDR3 region: CASRGDRGSNQPQHF. The CDR3 bases are TGTGCCAGCAGGGGGGACAGGGGTAGCAATCAGCCCCAGCATTTT.

The chain has TRBV7-2 and TRBJ2-7; D call uncertain. The V end was cut by 5 bases, the J end by 4 bases, with 12 bases between. Germline values: CDR1 SGHTA, CDR2 FQGNSA. This CDR3 contains 13 residues. DNA for the CDR3: TGTGCCAGCAGCCCCGCCTCGGCATACGAGCAGTACTTC. It codes for CASSPASAYEQYF.

This sequence joins TRBV19 and TRBJ1-5, with D possibly TRBD1 on 5 matching bases. Germline CDR1 reads LNHDA; CDR2 reads SQIVND (reference sequence). There are 16 residues in the CDR3. V shed 0 bases and J shed 3 bases, with 12 bases lying between them. CDR3 nucleotides: TGTGCCAGTAGTATAGAATGGGGACGGTACAATCAGCCCCAGCATTTT. Translating it yields CASSIEWGRYNQPQHF.

The rearrangement joins TRBV5-1 to TRBJ1-1; TRBD1 might be the D (5 bases). Germline lookup yields CDR1 SGHRS and CDR2 YFSETQ. The CDR3 length is 14 residues. V lost 3 bases and J lost 1, with 10 bases in between. This CDR3 is CASSSGLRNTEAFF. For the CDR3, the DNA is TGCGCCAGCAGCTCGGGACTTCGGAACACTGAAGCTTTCTTT.

This clonotype came up a few times. The gene calls are TRBV12-3 or TRBV12-4 and TRBJ1-2; D is perhaps TRBD1 (6 bases). The ends were cut back, 3 bases at V and 5 bases at J, with 22 bases in the middle. This CDR3 contains 17 residues. The CDR3 DNA is TGTGCCAGCAGTTTTAGGCTCCGGGGGGCAGAGATTTATGGCTACACCTTC. This encodes CASSFRLRGAEIYGYTF.

The rearrangement links TRBV5-1 to TRBJ2-7; 7 nucleotides match TRBD1. CDR1 and CDR2 from the germline V gene are SGHRS and YFSETQ. With 2 bases clipped from V and 5 bases from J, the junction kept 10 bases outside the gene matches. CDR3 length: 15 residues. The CDR3 DNA follows: TGCGCCAGCAGCTTATCCCCGGGACAGCAAAACGAGCAGTACTTC. As protein: CASSLSPGQQNEQYF.

This clonotype was found a few times. The V and J genes are TRBV20-1 and TRBJ2-3; D is ambiguous. Trimming stripped 6 bases from V and 1 base from J, with 11 bases between. The CDR3 is 13 amino acids. Germline values: CDR1 DFQATT, CDR2 SNEGSKA (reference sequence). In DNA form, the CDR3 reads TGCAGTGCCCACCAATCGGGCACAGATACGCAGTATTTT. This translates into CSAHQSGTDTQYF.

The chain uses TRBV27 and TRBJ2-7; 13 bases fit TRBD2. The CDR3 is made up of 16 amino acids. Germline values: CDR1 MNHEY, CDR2 SMNVEV (reference sequence). V shed 1 base, J shed 6 bases, and the junction held 6 bases outside the gene matches. The CDR3 nucleotides are TGTGCCAGCAGTTTATTACTAGCGGGAGGGCCTGGCGAGCAGTACTTC. This sequence encodes CASSLLLAGGPGEQYF.

This clonotype was counted a few times. The chain joins TRBV11-3 to TRBJ1-4; D may be TRBD1 (5 bases). The CDR3 length is 16 residues. Between the trimmed V and J ends, which lost 4 bases and 0 bases, there was a span of 12 bases. Germline assignment: CDR1 SGHNT and CDR2 YENEEA. CDR3 DNA: TGTGCCAGCAGCTCCGCAGGGTCTGCAACTAATGAAAAACTGTTTTTT. Translated: CASSSAGSATNEKLFF.

The J gene is TRBJ2-3, the V gene TRBV5-1; D is tentatively TRBD1 or TRBD2 (5 bases each). Trimming pared 4 bases from V and 3 bases from J, leaving 15 bases between. Germline V gene sequence: CDR1 SGHRS, CDR2 YFSETQ. This CDR3 comprises 15 residues. The CDR3 region has the DNA TGCGCCAGCAGCGCCCAGTGGGGGAGTACAGATACGCAGTATTTT. As protein: CASSAQWGSTDTQYF.

The chain recombines TRBV3-1 with TRBJ2-5; a weak D match, TRBD2 (5 bases). CDR1 is LGHDT and CDR2 is YNNKEL in the germline V gene (reference sequence). The V gene lost 6 bases and the J gene lost 3 bases, with 17 bases spanning the gap. This CDR3 is 15 amino acids long. The CDR3 loop is CASRYSGLQEETQYF. The CDR3 DNA sequence: TGTGCCAGCAGGTACAGTGGACTCCAGGAAGAGACCCAGTACTTC.